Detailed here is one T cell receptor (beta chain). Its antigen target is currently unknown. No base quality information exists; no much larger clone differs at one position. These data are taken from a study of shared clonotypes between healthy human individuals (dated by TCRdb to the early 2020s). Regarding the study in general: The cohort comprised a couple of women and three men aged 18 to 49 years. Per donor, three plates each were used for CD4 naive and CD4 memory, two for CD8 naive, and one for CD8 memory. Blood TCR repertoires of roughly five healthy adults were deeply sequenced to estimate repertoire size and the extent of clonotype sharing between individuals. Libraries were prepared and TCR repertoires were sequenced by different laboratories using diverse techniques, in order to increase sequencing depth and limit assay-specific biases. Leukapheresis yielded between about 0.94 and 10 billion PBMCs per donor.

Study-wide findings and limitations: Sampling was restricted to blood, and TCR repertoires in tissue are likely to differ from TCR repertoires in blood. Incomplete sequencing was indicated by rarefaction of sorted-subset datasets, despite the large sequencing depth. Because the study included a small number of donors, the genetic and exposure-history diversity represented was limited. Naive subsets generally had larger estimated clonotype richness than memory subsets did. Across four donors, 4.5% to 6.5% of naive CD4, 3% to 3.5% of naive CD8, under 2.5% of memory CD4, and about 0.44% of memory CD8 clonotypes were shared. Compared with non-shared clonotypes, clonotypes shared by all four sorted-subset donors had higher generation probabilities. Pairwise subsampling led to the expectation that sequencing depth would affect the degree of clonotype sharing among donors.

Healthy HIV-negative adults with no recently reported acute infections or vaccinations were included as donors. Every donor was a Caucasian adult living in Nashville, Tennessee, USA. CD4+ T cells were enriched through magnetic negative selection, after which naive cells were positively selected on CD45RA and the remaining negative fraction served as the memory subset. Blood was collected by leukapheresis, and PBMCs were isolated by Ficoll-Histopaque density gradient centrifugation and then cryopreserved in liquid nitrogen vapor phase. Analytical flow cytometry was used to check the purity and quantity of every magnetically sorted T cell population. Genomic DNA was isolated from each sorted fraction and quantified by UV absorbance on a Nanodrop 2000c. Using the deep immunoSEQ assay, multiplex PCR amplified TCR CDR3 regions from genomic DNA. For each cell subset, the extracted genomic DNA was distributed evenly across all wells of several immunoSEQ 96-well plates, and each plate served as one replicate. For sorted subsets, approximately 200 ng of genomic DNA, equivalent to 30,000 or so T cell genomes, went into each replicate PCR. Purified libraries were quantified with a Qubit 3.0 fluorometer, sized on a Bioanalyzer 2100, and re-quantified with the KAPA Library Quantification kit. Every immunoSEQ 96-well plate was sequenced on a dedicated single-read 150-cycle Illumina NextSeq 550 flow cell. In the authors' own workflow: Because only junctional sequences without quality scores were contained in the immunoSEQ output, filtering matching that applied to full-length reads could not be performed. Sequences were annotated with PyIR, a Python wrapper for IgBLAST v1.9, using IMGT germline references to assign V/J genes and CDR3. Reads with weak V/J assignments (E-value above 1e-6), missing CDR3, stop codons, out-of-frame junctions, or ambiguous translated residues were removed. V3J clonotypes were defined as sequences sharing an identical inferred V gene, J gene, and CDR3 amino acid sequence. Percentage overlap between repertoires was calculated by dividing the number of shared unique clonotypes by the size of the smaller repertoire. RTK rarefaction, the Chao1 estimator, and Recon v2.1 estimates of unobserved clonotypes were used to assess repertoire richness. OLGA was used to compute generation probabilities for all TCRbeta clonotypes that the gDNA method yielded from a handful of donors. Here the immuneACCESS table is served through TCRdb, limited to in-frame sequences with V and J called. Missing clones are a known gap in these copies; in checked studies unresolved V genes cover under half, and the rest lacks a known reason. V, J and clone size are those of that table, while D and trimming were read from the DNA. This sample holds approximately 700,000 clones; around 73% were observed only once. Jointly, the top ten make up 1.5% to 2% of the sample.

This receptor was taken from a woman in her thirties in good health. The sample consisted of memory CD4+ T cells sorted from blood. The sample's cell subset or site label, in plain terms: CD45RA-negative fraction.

The DNA sequence is as follows: TGTGCCAGCAGCTTAGGGGTAGGGAACTATGGCTACACCTTC. This encodes CASSLGVGNYGYTF. This sequence uses TRBV7-9 and TRBJ1-2; the D gene remains uncertain. Inclusive of the bounding cysteine and phenylalanine, the CDR3 is 14 residues long. This entry keeps only the CDR3 DNA: 42 bases, framed from base 1. Taken from the germline V gene (reference sequence), the CDR1 and CDR2 loops are SEHNR and FQNEAQ. Between the V and J ends, shortened by 1 base and 2 bases respectively, the junction contains 8 bases.